This TCR beta chain was documented in a study of blood T cell repertoires in COVID-19. Assay used: immunoSEQ multiplex PCR; TCRdb lists only in-frame clones, some missing. The top ten clones hold 4.9% of a sample with roughly 250,000 clones, approximately 80% of them seen once. Per germline, CDR1 SGHAT and CDR2 FQNNGV. V shed 1 base and J shed 5 bases, with 6 bases lying between them. The CDR3 totals 13 residues. This chain uses TRBV11-2 with TRBJ1-5, with a weak D call TRBD1 (5 bases). This sequence originates from a woman older than 75 with active or convalescent COVID-19. The sequenced sample consisted of peripheral blood. DNA of the CDR3: TGTGCCAGCAGCTTAGGGGGCCATCAGCCCCAGCATTTT. Protein sequence: CASSLGGHQPQHF.